The 24 T cell receptor beta chains given below trace back to one sample, sequenced in a study of blood T cell repertoires in COVID-19. The repertoire was sequenced with immunoSEQ multiplex PCR; TCRdb's copy has only in-frame clones and lacks some. The sample includes 250,000 or so clones, roughly 88% of them seen just once. The sample comprised peripheral blood. The receptor source for this set is a woman between 25 and 40 years old with active or convalescent COVID-19.

The gene calls are TRBV9 and TRBJ2-3, with TRBD2 matching over 8 bases. The CDR3 runs to 16 residues. The J segment lost 0 bases and the V segment lost 0 bases, leaving 3 bases of the junction unmatched. Germline V gene data show CDR1 as SGDLS and CDR2 as YYNGEE. The CDR3 sequence is CASSVAAGASTDTQYF. The DNA for the CDR3 is TGTGCCAGCAGCGTAGCAGCGGGGGCCAGCACAGATACGCAGTATTTT. Filled out from reference TRBV9 and TRBJ2-3, the complete variable domain reads DSGVTQTPKHLITATGQRVTLRCSPRSGDLSVYWYQQSLDQGLQFLIQYYNGEERAKGNILERFSAQQFPDLHSELNLSSLELGDSALYFCASSVAAGASTDTQYFGPGTRLTVL.

This clone has a single count. The gene calls are TRBV12-2 and TRBJ2-5; the D call TRBD1 from the table was never checked on the DNA. TRBV12-2 is a pseudogene segment. The CDR3 extends over 14 amino acids. CDR3 in amino acids: CASRLGTVQETQYF. For the CDR3, the DNA is TGTGCAAGTCGCTTAGGGACAGTCCAAGAGACCCAGTACTTC.

The chain joins TRBV6-1 to TRBJ1-1, with a weak D call TRBD1 (6 bases). V lost 3 bases and J lost 1, with 18 bases in between. The germline gives CDR1 MNHNS, CDR2 SASEGT. The CDR3 has 17 amino acids. The DNA for the CDR3 is TGTGCCAGCAGTGAGAGGACTCGACAGGTTGGGAACACTGAAGCTTTCTTT. As protein: CASSERTRQVGNTEAFF.

The chain is built from TRBV2 and TRBJ2-7; TRBD1 might be the D (6 bases). The CDR3 is 14 residues long. Germline CDR1 and CDR2: SNHLY and FYNNEI. V dropped 6 bases and J dropped 2 bases, with 14 bases sitting between them. The CDR3 region is CASSTLDSPYEQYF. The CDR3 DNA is TGTGCCAGCAGCACCCTGGACAGCCCCTACGAGCAGTACTTC.

This clone was counted a single time. The rearrangement joins TRBV7-2 to TRBJ2-7; 8 bases are a match to TRBD1. Germline loops: CDR1 SGHTA, CDR2 FQGNSA. This CDR3 has 13 residues. J lost 6 bases, V lost 3 bases, and 4 bases had no gene match. The CDR3 reads CASSLTGVGEQYF. CDR3 coding DNA: TGTGCCAGCAGCTTGACAGGGGTGGGCGAGCAGTACTTC.

This chain links TRBV29-1 with TRBJ2-6; tentative D call: TRBD1 (6 bases). CDR1 is SQVTM, CDR2 ANQGSEA, per germline. Between the trimmed V and J ends, which lost 4 bases and 14 bases, there was a span of 18 bases. CDR3 size: 13 residues. CDR3 in DNA: TGCAGCGTTGGGGCCTACCCGGACAGATTCCTGACTTTC. It is translated as CSVGAYPDRFLTF. The full variable domain, with the rest looked up from reference TRBV29-1 and TRBJ2-6, is SAVISQKPSRDICQRGTSLTIQCQVDSQVTMMFWYRQQPGQSLTLIATANQGSEATYESGFVIDKFPISRPNLTFSTLTVSNMSPEDSSIYLCSVGAYPDRFLTFGAGSRLTVL.

V and J are TRBV28 and TRBJ1-2; 10 positions match TRBD1. V shed 5 bases and J 2 bases; nucleotides not matched to a gene: 5. Per germline, CDR1 MDHEN and CDR2 SYDVKM. The length of the CDR3 is 15 residues. Here the CDR3 DNA reads TGTGCCAGCAGTACCGACAGGGGGCGCAACTATGGCTACACCTTC. Amino acid sequence: CASSTDRGRNYGYTF.

The rearrangement joins TRBV7-2 to TRBJ2-5; the D gene is possibly TRBD1 (6 bases). CDR3 length equals 14 residues. V was shortened by 3 bases and J by 4 bases, with 12 bases between the two germline ends. Germline lookup yields CDR1 SGHTA and CDR2 FQGNSA. CDR3 sequence reads: CASSFGRGGETQYF. CDR3 sequence (DNA): TGTGCCAGCAGCTTTGGCAGGGGTGGAGAGACCCAGTACTTC.

The rearrangement joins TRBV5-4 to TRBJ2-3, with 8 bases identical to TRBD2. The germline V gene has CDR1 SGHNT and CDR2 YYREEE (reference sequence). The length of the CDR3 is 16 residues. The V and J ends lost 5 bases and 3 bases, in that order; junction bases with no gene match: 11. The CDR3 DNA reads TGTGCCAGCAGTCTAGTTGTGTCTAGCGGGACAGATACGCAGTATTTT. Translating gives CASSLVVSSGTDTQYF.

This clone appeared once. J is TRBJ2-3 and V is TRBV5-1; D gene unclear. Germline-derived CDR1 and CDR2 are SGHRS and YFSETQ. This CDR3 has 16 residues. Trimming took 6 bases from V and 2 from J, leaving 19 bases between them. CDR3 in amino acids: CASMPQPGSVTDTQYF. CDR3 sequence (DNA): TGCGCCAGCATGCCCCAACCAGGATCCGTCACAGATACGCAGTATTTT.

The CDR3 DNA sequence: TGTGCCAGTAGTATAGGAGGCTCTGGAAACACCATATATTTT. Amino acids: CASSIGGSGNTIYF. The rearrangement links TRBV19 to TRBJ1-3, with unresolved D. The CDR3 consists of 14 residues. Germline CDR1 reads LNHDA; CDR2 reads SQIVND (reference sequence). V shed 1 base and J shed 0 bases, with 4 bases lying between them.

The chain links TRBV7-2 to TRBJ2-7; TRBD2 might be the D (7 bases). Germline lookup yields CDR1 SGHTA and CDR2 FQGNSA. The CDR3 totals 15 residues. The ends were cut back, 0 bases at V and 2 bases at J, with 11 bases in the middle. The CDR3 region is CASSLAGGGPYEQYF. In DNA, the CDR3 is TGTGCCAGCAGCTTAGCAGGCGGGGGCCCCTACGAGCAGTACTTC.

The V call is TRBV24-1, the J call TRBJ2-1; 9 nucleotides agree with TRBD1. The CDR3 contains 17 residues. The germline gives CDR1 KGHDR, CDR2 SFDVKD. J was trimmed by 4 bases and V by 1 base; bases with no gene match: 7. The CDR3 DNA is TGTGCCACCAGTGATTTCCCCGGGACAGGGTCGTACAATGAGCAGTTCTTC. Protein: CATSDFPGTGSYNEQFF.

The genes are TRBV7-9 and TRBJ2-7, with TRBD1 identical over 7 bases. With 4 bases clipped from V and 6 bases from J, the junction kept 6 bases outside the gene matches. The CDR3 consists of 13 residues. CDR1 and CDR2 from the germline V gene are SEHNR and FQNEAQ (reference sequence). CDR3 residues: CASSSGQRFEQYF. The DNA of the CDR3 is TGTGCCAGCAGCTCGGGACAGCGCTTCGAGCAGTACTTC.

Only a few counts were recorded for this clone. The rearrangement joins TRBV19 to TRBJ2-1; D is perhaps TRBD1 (6 bases). Germline V gene data show CDR1 as LNHDA and CDR2 as SQIVND (reference sequence). Deletions cut 11 bases from V and 9 bases from J, with 20 bases between. The length of the CDR3 is 13 residues. In nucleotides, the CDR3 is TGTGCCGTCGGAGACAGGAGTAGGGGTGAGCAGTTCTTC. Amino acid sequence: CAVGDRSRGEQFF. Combining the CDR3 with reference TRBV19 and TRBJ2-1 gives the whole variable domain DGGITQSPKYLFRKEGQNVTLSCEQNLNHDAMYWYRQDPGQGLRLIYYSQIVNDFQKGDIAEGYSVSREKKESFPLTVTSAQKNPTAFYLCAVGDRSRGEQFFGPGTRLTVL.

This clone was counted a single time. The chain uses TRBV7-9 and TRBJ1-2, with D maybe TRBD1 (5 bases). This CDR3 comprises 14 residues. Germline-derived CDR1 and CDR2 are SEHNR and FQNEAQ (reference sequence). V lost 3 bases to trimming and J lost 0 bases, with 8 bases between them. CDR3 residues: CASSLDIANYGYTF. CDR3 bases: TGTGCCAGCAGCTTGGACATCGCTAACTATGGCTACACCTTC. Full variable domain (remainder filled in from reference TRBV7-9 and TRBJ1-2): DTGVSQNPRHKITKRGQNVTFRCDPISEHNRLYWYRQTLGQGPEFLTYFQNEAQLEKSRLLSDRFSAERPKGSFSTLEIQRTEQGDSAMYLCASSLDIANYGYTFGSGTRLTVV.

This chain uses TRBV9 with TRBJ1-6; 10 positions match TRBD1. The germline CDR1 and CDR2 sequences are SGDLS and YYNGEE. J lost 4 bases, V lost 4 bases, and 5 bases had no gene match. The CDR3 consists of 16 residues. For the CDR3, the DNA is TGTGCCAGCAGCTCCGAGGGACAGGGGTATAATTCACCCCTCCACTTT. Its translation is CASSSEGQGYNSPLHF.

The genes are TRBV6-1 and TRBJ2-5, with 12 bases that match TRBD2. This CDR3 is 16 amino acids long. The V gene's germline CDR1 is MNHNS and CDR2 SASEGT. V trimming: 4 bases; J trimming: 0 bases; junction bases outside the gene matches: 3. CDR3 coding DNA: TGTGCCAGCAGTGGCCTAGCGGGGGGGTACCAAGAGACCCAGTACTTC. Amino acid sequence: CASSGLAGGYQETQYF.

The V gene is TRBV28, the J gene TRBJ1-5, with 7 bases matching TRBD1. Per germline, CDR1 MDHEN and CDR2 SYDVKM. CDR3 size: 13 residues. V gave up 10 bases and J gave up 6 bases; unmatched junction bases: 9. The CDR3 DNA is TGTGCCATAACAGGGGAGTGGAGTCAGCCCCAGCATTTT. This sequence encodes CAITGEWSQPQHF.

This clone showed up just a few times. The chain uses TRBV3-1 (or the pseudogene TRBV3-2) and TRBJ1-2; 9 bases are a match to TRBD1. The CDR3 totals 18 residues. The ends lost 3 bases at V and 7 bases at J; junction bases unmatched: 18. Germline values: CDR1 LGHDT, CDR2 YNNKEL (reference sequence). The CDR3 reads CASSQYGTGGPGRAGYTF. CDR3 bases: TGTGCCAGCAGCCAGTATGGAACAGGGGGCCCCGGAAGGGCTGGCTACACCTTC.

This clone was detected only once. The chain carries TRBV9 and TRBJ1-4; 10 bases align to TRBD1. The CDR3 is 16 residues long. V lost 3 bases to trimming and J lost 5 bases; unmatched junction nucleotides: 7. CDR1 and CDR2 from the germline V gene are SGDLS and YYNGEE. This chain's CDR3 is CASSAIDRGLNEKLFF. The DNA of the CDR3 is TGTGCCAGCAGCGCGATAGACAGGGGGCTGAATGAAAAACTGTTTTTT.

This chain uses TRBV15 with TRBJ2-3; the match to TRBD2 covers 11 bases. V lost 5 bases to trimming and J lost 4 bases; unmatched junction nucleotides: 8. This CDR3 has 16 residues. Germline CDR1 reads LNHNV; CDR2 reads YYDKDF (reference sequence). The CDR3 loop reads CATSGELAGVADTQYF. The DNA of the CDR3 is TGTGCCACCAGCGGGGAACTAGCGGGGGTGGCAGATACGCAGTATTTT. The entire variable domain, with the rest obtained from reference TRBV15 and TRBJ2-3, is as follows: DAMVIQNPRYQVTQFGKPVTLSCSQTLNHNVMYWYQQKSSQAPKLLFHYYDKDFNNEADTPDNFQSRRPNTSFCFLDIRSPGLGDTAMYLCATSGELAGVADTQYFGPGTRLTVL.

This clone was counted a few times. The chain employs TRBV7-2 and TRBJ1-4; a weak D match, TRBD1 (5 bases). CDR1 SGHTA and CDR2 FQGNSA come from the germline V gene. The CDR3 totals 15 residues. V lost 5 bases and J 2 bases, leaving 12 bases between the germline ends. The chain's CDR3 is CASSPGGRTNEKLFF. DNA for the CDR3: TGTGCCAGCAGCCCCGGGGGTCGGACTAATGAAAAACTGTTTTTT.

This chain connects TRBV5-8 to TRBJ1-4; D is unresolved. V was shortened by 2 bases and J by 5 bases, with 7 bases between the two germline ends. Germline V gene sequence: CDR1 SGHTS, CDR2 YDEGEE. The CDR3 extends over 13 amino acids. The DNA of the CDR3 is TGTGCCAGCAGCTTCGACAAGAATGAAAAACTGTTTTTT. It is translated as CASSFDKNEKLFF.